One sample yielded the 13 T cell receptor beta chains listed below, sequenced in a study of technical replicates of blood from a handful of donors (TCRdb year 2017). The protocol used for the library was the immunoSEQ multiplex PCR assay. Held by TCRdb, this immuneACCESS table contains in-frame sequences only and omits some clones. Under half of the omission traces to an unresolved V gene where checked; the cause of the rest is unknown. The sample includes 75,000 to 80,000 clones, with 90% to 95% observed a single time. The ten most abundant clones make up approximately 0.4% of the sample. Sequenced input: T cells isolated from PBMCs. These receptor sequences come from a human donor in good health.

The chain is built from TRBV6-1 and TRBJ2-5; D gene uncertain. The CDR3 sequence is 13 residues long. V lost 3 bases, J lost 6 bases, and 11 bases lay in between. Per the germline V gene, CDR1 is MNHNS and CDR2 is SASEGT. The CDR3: CASSDFVFQTQYF. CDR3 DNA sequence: TGTGCCAGCAGTGACTTCGTTTTTCAGACCCAGTACTTC.

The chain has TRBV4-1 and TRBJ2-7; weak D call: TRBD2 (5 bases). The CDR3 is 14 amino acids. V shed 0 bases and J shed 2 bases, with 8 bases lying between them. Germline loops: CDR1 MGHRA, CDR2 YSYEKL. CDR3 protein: CASSQERAAYEQYF. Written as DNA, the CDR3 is TGCGCCAGCAGCCAAGAGAGGGCAGCCTACGAGCAGTACTTC.

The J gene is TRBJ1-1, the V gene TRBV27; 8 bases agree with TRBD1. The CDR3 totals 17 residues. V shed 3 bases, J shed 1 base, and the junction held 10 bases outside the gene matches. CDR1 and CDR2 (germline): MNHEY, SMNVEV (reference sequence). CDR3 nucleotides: TGTGCCAGCAGTTTCCGCGGACAGGGAGCTCAGAACACTGAAGCTTTCTTT. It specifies CASSFRGQGAQNTEAFF.

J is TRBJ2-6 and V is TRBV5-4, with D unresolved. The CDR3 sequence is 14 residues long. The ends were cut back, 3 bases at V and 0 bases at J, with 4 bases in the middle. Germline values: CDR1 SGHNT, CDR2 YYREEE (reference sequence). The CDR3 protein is CASSWSSGANVLTF. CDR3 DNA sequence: TGTGCCAGCAGCTGGAGCTCTGGGGCCAACGTCCTGACTTTC. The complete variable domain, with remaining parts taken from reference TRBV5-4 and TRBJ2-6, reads ETGVTQSPTHLIKTRGQQVTLRCSSQSGHNTVSWYQQALGQGPQFIFQYYREEENGRGNFPPRFSGLQFPNYSSELNVNALELDDSALYLCASSWSSGANVLTFGAGSRLTVL.

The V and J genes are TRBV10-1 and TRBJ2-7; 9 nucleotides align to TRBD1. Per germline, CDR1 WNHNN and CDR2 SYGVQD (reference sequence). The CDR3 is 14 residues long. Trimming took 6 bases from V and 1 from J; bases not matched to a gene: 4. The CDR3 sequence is CASSKQGASYEQYF. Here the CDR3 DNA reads TGCGCCAGCAGCAAACAGGGGGCTTCCTACGAGCAGTACTTC.

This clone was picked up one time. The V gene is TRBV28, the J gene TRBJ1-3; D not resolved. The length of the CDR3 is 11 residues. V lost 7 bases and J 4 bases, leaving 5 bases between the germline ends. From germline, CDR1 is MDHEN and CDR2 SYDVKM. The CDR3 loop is CASTEGNTIYF. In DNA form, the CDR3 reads TGTGCCAGCACAGAAGGAAACACCATATATTTT.

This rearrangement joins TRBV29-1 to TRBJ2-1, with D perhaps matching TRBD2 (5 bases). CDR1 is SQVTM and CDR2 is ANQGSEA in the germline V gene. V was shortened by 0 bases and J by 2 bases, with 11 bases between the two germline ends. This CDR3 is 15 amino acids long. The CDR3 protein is CSVEDEALAYNEQFF. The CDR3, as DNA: TGCAGCGTTGAAGATGAAGCACTAGCCTACAATGAGCAGTTCTTC.

CDR3 coding DNA: TGTGCCAGCAGTTCCCCCGGGACTAGCCGCGAGCAGTACTTC. Its protein is CASSSPGTSREQYF. The chain employs TRBV27 and TRBJ2-7, with TRBD2 identical over 9 bases. J was trimmed by 6 bases and V by 4 bases; bases with no gene match: 7. This CDR3 spans 14 amino acids. Germline CDR1 reads MNHEY; CDR2 reads SMNVEV (reference sequence).

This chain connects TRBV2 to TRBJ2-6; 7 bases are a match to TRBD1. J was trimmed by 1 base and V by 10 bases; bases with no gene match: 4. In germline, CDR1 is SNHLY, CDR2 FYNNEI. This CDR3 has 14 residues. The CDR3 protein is CATRGRSGANVLTF. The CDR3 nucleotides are TGTGCCACCAGGGGGAGATCTGGGGCCAACGTCCTGACTTTC.

The CDR3 bases are TGCAGCGTTATAGCGGAGACCTACGAGCAGTACTTC. This gives the protein CSVIAETYEQYF. V and J are TRBV29-1 and TRBJ2-7; a weak D match, TRBD2 (6 bases). From germline, CDR1 is SQVTM and CDR2 ANQGSEA. Between the trimmed V and J ends, which lost 5 bases and 2 bases, there was a span of 10 bases. The CDR3 is 12 residues long.

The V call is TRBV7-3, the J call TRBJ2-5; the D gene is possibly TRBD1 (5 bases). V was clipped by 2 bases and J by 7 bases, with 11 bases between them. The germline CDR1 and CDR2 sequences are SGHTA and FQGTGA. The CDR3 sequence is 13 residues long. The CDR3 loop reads CASSLLVQGTQYF. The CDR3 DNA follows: TGTGCCAGCAGCTTATTGGTTCAGGGGACCCAGTACTTC.

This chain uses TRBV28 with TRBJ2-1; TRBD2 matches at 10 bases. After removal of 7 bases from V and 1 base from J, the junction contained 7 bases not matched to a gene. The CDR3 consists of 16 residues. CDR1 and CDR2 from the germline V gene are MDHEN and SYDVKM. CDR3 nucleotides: TGTGCCAGCATGGGGTTAGCGGGAGGATCCTACAATGAGCAGTTCTTC. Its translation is CASMGLAGGSYNEQFF.

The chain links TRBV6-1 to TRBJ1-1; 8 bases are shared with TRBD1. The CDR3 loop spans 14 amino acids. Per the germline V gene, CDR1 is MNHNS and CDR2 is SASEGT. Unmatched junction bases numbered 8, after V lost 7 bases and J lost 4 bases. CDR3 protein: CASKTQGGSTEAFF. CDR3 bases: TGTGCCAGCAAAACACAGGGGGGGAGCACTGAAGCTTTCTTT.